These T cell receptor beta chains were read from a single sample in a study of blood T cell repertoires in COVID-19. Repertoires were generated with immunoSEQ multiplex PCR, while TCRdb's copy carries only in-frame clones and drops some. The data show about 160,000 clones, about 86% seen once. The source material was peripheral blood. The source is a man aged 65 to 79 with acute or convalescent COVID-19. The CDR3 runs from the conserved cysteine through the conserved F or W. Clone size is not always given. Where it is, it says once, few, many or a class for expanded clones.

j_call | v_call | clone_size | cdr3_aa
TRBJ1-4 | TRBV5-4 | NA | CASSLRGANEKLFF
TRBJ2-7 | TRBV27 | few | CASSLGTGVYEQYF
TRBJ2-5 | TRBV18 | NA | CASSRSRGETQYF
TRBJ2-3 | TRBV6-5 | NA | CASSSTRTDTQYF
TRBJ2-3 | TRBV5-1 | NA | CASSLGLATDTQYF
TRBJ2-7 | TRBV7-2 | NA | CASSLAGGGTHEQYF
TRBJ1-3 | TRBV28 | NA | CASSLGQGNTIYF
TRBJ2-7 | TRBV19 | NA | CASSMKGQGAWEQYF
TRBJ2-7 | TRBV6-6 | NA | CASSQPSTDSSYEQYF
TRBJ1-3 | TRBV21-1 | NA | CASRTTGQSGNTIYF
TRBJ2-1 | TRBV7-2 | NA | CASSFSSGRENEQFF
TRBJ2-2 | TRBV29-1 | NA | CSVRGAGELFF
TRBJ1-2 | TRBV3-1/TRBV3-2 | NA | CASSPRGTNYGYTF
TRBJ1-5 | TRBV6-2/TRBV6-3 | NA | CASSSPTGGSLQPQHF
TRBJ1-2 | TRBV7-2 | once | CASSLEQGLYGYTF
TRBJ1-1 | TRBV9 | NA | CASSVTGTANTEAFF
TRBJ2-7 | TRBV6-5 | NA | CASSLRTGRTYEQYF
TRBJ2-5 | TRBV7-6 | once | CASSATDNHQETQYF
TRBJ1-5 | TRBV6-6 | NA | CASSWDREGQPQHF
TRBJ2-7 | TRBV9 | NA | CASSVDGSGDEQYF
TRBJ2-7 | TRBV7-2 | NA | CASSLIADLTTDEQYF
TRBJ2-7 | TRBV15 | NA | CATSRGGLAGEQYF
TRBJ2-7 | TRBV3-1/TRBV3-2 | NA | CASSRPPGTGPYEQYF
TRBJ2-3 | TRBV7-3 | NA | CASSHQGARTDTQYF
TRBJ2-7 | TRBV6-5 | NA | CASSRRLEAGIEQYF
TRBJ2-2 | TRBV5-6 | NA | CASSLSGAWSNTGELFF
TRBJ2-3 | TRBV5-1 | NA | CASSEGGSTDTQYF
TRBJ2-1 | TRBV3-1/TRBV3-2 | NA | CASSHDRGFEQFF
TRBJ2-1 | TRBV13 | NA | CASSSIGTGNNEQFF
TRBJ2-7 | TRBV20-1 | NA | CSASAFGSFHEQYF
TRBJ2-7 | TRBV24-1 | NA | CATSDLRSESYEQYF
TRBJ2-5 | TRBV5-1 | NA | CASSFGTSGEETQYF